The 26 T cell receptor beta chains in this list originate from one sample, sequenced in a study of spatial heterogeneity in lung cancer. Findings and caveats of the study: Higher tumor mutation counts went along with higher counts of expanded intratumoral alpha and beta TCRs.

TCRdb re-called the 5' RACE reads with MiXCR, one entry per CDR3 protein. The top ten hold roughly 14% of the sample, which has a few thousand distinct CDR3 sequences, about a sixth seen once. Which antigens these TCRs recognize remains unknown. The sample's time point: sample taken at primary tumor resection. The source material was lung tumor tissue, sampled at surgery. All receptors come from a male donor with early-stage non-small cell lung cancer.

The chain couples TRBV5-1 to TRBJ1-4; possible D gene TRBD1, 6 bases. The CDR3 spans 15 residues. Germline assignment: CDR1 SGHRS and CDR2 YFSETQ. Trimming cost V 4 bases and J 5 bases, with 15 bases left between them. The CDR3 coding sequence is TGCGCCAGCAGCCGGGGGACAAGCTCCAATGAAAAACTGTTTTTT. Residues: CASSRGTSSNEKLFF.

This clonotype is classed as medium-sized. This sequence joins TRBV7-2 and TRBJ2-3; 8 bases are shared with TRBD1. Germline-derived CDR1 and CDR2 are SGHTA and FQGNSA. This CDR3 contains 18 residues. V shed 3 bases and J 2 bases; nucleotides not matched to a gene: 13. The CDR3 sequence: CASSFQPSGTGDTDTQYF. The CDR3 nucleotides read TGTGCCAGCAGCTTCCAGCCTTCCGGGACAGGAGACACAGATACGCAGTATTTT.

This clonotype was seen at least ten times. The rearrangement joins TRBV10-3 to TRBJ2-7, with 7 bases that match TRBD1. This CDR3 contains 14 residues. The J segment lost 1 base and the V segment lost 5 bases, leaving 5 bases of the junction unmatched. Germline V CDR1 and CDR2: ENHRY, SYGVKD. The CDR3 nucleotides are TGTGCCATCAGTTCCCCGACAGGGTCCTACGAGCAGTACTTC. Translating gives CAISSPTGSYEQYF.

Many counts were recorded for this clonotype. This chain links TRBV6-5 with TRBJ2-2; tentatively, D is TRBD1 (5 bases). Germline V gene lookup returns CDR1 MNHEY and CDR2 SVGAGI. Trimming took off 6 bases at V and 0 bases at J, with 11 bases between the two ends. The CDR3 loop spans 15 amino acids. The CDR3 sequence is CASRQGSANTGELFF. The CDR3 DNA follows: TGTGCCAGCAGGCAGGGATCGGCGAACACCGGGGAGCTGTTTTTT.

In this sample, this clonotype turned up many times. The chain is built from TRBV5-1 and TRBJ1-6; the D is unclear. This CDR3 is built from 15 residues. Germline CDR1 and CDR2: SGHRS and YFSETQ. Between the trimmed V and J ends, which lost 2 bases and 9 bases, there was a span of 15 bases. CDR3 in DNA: TGCGCCAGCAGCTTAAACCGGGAGTTAGGTTCACCCCTCCACTTT. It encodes CASSLNRELGSPLHF.

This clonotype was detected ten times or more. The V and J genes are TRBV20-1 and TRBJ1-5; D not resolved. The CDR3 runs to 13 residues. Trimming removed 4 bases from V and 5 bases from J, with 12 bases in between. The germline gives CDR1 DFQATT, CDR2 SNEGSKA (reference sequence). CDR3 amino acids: CSAIVRMDQPQHF. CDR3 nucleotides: TGCAGTGCTATCGTTCGTATGGATCAGCCCCAGCATTTT.

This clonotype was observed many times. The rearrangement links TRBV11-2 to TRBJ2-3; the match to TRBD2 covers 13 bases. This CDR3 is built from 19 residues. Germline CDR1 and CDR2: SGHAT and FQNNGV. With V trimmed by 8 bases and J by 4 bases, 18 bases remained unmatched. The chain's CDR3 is CASVRGVTSGRAVADTQYF. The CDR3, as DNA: TGTGCCAGCGTTAGGGGGGTTACTAGCGGGAGGGCCGTGGCAGATACGCAGTATTTT.

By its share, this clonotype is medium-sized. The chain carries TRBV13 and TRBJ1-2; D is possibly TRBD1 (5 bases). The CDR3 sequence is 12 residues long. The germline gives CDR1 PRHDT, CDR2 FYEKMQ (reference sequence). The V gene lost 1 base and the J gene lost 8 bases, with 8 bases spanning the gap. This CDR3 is CASSLVREGYTF. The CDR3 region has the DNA TGTGCCAGCAGCTTAGTCAGGGAGGGCTACACCTTC.

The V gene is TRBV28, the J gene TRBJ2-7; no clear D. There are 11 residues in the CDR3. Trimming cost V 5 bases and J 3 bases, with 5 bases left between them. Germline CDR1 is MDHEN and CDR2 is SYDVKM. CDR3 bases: TGTGCCAGCAGTCACCGCTACGAGCAGTACTTC. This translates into CASSHRYEQYF.

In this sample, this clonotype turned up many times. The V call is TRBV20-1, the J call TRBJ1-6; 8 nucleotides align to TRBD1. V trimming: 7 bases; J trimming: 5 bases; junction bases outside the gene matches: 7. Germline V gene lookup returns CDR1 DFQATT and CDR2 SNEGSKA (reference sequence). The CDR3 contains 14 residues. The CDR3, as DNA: TGCAGTGTCACGGGACAGGTGGATAATTCACCCCTCCACTTT. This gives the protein CSVTGQVDNSPLHF.

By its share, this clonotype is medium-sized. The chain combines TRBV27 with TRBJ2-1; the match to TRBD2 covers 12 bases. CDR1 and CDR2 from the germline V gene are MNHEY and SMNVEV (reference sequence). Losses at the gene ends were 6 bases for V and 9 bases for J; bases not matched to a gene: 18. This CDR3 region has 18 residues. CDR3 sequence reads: CASSYRTSGILVFGEQFF. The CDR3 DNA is TGTGCCAGCAGCTATCGGACTAGCGGGATCCTGGTATTTGGTGAGCAGTTCTTC.

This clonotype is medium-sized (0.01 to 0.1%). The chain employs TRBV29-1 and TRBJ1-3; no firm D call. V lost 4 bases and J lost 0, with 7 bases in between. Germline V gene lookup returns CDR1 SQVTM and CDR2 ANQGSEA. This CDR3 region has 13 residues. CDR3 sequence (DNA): TGCAGCGTTGTTCAGGACTCTGGAAACACCATATATTTT. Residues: CSVVQDSGNTIYF.

The CDR3 DNA reads TGTGCCAGCAGCCGGACCCTACTCCCAGATACGCAGTATTTT. Translated: CASSRTLLPDTQYF. This rearrangement joins TRBV6-2 or TRBV6-3 to TRBJ2-3; D remains ambiguous. V shed 6 bases and J shed 4 bases, with 14 bases lying between them. CDR3 size: 14 residues. CDR1 and CDR2 from the germline V gene are MNHEY and SVGEGT.

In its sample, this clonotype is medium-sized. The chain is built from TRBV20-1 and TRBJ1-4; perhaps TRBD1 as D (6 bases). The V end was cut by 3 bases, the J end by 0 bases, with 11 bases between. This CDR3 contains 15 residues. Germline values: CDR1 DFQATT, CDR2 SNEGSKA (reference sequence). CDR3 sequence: CSARDSDSTNEKLFF. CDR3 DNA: TGCAGTGCTAGGGACAGCGACTCAACTAATGAAAAACTGTTTTTT.

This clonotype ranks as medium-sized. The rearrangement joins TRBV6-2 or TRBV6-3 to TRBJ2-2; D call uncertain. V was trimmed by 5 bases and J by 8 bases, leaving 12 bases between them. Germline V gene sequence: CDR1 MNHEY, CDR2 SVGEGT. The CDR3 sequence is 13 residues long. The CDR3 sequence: CASSRSEIGELFF. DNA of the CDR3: TGTGCCAGCAGTAGGTCGGAGATTGGGGAGCTGTTTTTT.

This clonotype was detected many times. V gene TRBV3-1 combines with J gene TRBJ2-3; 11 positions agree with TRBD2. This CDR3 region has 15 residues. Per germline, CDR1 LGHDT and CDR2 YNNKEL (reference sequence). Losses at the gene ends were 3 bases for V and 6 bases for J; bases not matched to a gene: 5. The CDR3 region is CASSQVWTSGDTQYF. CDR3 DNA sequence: TGTGCCAGCAGCCAGGTCTGGACTAGCGGGGATACGCAGTATTTT.

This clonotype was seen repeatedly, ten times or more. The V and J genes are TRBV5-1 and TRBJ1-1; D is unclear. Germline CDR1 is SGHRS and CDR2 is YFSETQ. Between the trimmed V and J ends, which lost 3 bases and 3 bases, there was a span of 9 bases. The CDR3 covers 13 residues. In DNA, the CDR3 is TGCGCCAGCAGCTCGGTTCGACACACTGAAGCTTTCTTT. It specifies CASSSVRHTEAFF.

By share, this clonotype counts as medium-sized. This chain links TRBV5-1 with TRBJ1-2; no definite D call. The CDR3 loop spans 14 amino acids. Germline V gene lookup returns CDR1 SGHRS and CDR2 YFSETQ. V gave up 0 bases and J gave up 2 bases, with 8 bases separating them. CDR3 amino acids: CASSLGNDNYGYTF. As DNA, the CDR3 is TGCGCCAGCAGCTTGGGAAATGACAACTATGGCTACACCTTC. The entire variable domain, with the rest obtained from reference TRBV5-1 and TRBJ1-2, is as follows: KAGVTQTPRYLIKTRGQQVTLSCSPISGHRSVSWYQQTPGQGLQFLFEYFSETQRNKGNFPGRFSGRQFSNSRSEMNVSTLELGDSALYLCASSLGNDNYGYTFGSGTRLTVV.

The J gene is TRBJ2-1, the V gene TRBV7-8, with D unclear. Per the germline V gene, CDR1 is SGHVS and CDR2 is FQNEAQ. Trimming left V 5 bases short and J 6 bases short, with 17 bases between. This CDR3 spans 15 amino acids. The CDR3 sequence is CASSLFGEPGNEQFF. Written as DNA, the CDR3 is TGTGCCAGCAGCCTATTTGGAGAACCAGGCAATGAGCAGTTCTTC.

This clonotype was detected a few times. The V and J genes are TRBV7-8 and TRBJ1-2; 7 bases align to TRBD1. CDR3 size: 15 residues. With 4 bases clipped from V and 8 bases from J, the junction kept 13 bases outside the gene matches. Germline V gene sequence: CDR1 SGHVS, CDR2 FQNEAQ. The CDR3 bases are TGTGCCAGCAGCTCCTGGGGACAGTCCGCCGGAGGCTACACCTTC. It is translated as CASSSWGQSAGGYTF.

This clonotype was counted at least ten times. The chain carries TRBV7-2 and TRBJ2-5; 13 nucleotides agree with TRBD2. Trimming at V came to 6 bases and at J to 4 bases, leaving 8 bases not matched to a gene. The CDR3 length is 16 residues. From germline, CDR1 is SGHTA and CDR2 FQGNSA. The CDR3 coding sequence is TGTGCCAGCAGGTTGGGACTAGCGGGACCTGGAGAGACCCAGTACTTC. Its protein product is CASRLGLAGPGETQYF.

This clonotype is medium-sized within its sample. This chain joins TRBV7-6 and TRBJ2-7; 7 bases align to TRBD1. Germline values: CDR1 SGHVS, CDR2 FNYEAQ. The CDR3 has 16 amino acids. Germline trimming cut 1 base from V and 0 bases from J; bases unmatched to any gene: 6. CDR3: CASSLGIRGSSYEQYF. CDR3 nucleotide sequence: TGTGCCAGCAGCTTAGGGATCAGGGGGTCCTCCTACGAGCAGTACTTC.

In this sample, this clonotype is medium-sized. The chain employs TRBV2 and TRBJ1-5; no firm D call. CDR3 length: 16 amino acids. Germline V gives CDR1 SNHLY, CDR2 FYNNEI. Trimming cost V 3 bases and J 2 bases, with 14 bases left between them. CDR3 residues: CASSEGGSKGNQPQHF. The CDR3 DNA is TGTGCCAGCAGTGAGGGTGGGAGTAAAGGCAATCAGCCCCAGCATTTT.

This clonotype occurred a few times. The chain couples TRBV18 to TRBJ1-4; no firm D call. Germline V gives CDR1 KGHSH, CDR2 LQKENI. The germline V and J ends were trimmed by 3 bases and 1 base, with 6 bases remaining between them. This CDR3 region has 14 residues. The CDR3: CASSPDGTNEKLFF. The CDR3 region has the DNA TGTGCCAGCTCACCCGATGGAACTAATGAAAAACTGTTTTTT.

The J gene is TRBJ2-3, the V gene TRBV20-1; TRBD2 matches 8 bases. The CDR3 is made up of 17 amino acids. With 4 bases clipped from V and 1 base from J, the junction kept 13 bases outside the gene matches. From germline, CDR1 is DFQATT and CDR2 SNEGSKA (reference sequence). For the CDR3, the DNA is TGCAGTGCTACATCCAGCGGGAGTGGCATTCGCACAGATACGCAGTATTTT. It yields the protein CSATSSGSGIRTDTQYF.

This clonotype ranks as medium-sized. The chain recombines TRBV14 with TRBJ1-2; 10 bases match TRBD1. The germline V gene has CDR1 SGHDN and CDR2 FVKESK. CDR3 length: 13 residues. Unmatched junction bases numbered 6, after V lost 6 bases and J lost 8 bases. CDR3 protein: CASSPGTGVGYTF. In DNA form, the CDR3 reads TGTGCCAGCAGTCCCGGGACAGGGGTCGGCTACACCTTC.